This TCR beta chain was sequenced for a study of T-cell memory formation after mild COVID-19. A single record per CDR3 protein comes from TCRdb applying MiXCR to the 5' RACE reads. The repertoire has 500,000 to 650,000 distinct CDR3 sequences, roughly 22% of them found once; the top ten carry approximately 8%. Study observations and caveats: Clones shrinking between day 15 and 85 showed a balanced CD4/CD8 split, and those that grew later tilted toward CD4+.

Germline CDR1 reads LNHNV; CDR2 reads YYDKDF (reference sequence). Trimming took 3 bases from V and 0 from J; bases not matched to a gene: 5. The CDR3 loop spans 16 amino acids. On this clonotype itself: What it binds is unknown.

The sample taken for sequencing was PBMCs or a T cell subset sorted from them (not recorded which). This TCR was recovered from an adult woman who had mild COVID-19 (a few samples of this study predate the infection). Cell type and time point are not known. The V call is TRBV15, the J call TRBJ2-7; 10 bases map to TRBD1. CDR3 sequence reads: CATSSWDRGISYEQYF. CDR3 coding DNA: TGTGCCACCAGCAGTTGGGACAGGGGCATCTCCTACGAGCAGTACTTC.